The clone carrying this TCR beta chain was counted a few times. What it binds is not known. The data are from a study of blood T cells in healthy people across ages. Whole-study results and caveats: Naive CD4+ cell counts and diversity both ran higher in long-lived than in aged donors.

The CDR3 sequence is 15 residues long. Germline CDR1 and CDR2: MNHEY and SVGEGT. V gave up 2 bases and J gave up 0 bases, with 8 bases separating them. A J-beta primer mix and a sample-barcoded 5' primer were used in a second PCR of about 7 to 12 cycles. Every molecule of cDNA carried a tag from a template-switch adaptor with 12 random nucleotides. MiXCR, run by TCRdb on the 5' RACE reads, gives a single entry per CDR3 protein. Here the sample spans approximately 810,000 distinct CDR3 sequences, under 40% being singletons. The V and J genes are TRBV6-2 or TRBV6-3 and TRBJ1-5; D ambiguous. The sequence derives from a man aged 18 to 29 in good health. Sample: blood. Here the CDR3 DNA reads TGTGCCAGCAGTTACGTCGGTGTTAGCAATCAGCCCCAGCATTTT. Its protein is CASSYVGVSNQPQHF.